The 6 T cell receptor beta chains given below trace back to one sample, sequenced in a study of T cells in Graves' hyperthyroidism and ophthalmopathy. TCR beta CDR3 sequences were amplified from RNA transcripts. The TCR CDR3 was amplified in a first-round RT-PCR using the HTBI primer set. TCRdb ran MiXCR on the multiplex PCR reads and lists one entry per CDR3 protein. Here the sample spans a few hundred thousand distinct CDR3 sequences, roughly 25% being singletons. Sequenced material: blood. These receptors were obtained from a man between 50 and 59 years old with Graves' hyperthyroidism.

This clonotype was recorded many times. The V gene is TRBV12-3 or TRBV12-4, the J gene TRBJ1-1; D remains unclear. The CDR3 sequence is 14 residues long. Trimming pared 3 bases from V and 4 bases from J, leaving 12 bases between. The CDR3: CASSFVLQSTEAFF. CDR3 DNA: TGTGCCAGCAGTTTTGTTCTGCAGAGCACTGAAGCTTTCTTT.

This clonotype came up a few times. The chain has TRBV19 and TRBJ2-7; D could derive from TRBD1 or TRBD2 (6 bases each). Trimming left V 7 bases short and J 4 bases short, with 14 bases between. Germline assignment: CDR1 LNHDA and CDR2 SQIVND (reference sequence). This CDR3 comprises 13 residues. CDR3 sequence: CASTEGDAYEQYF. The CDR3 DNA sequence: TGTGCCAGTACGGAGGGGGATGCTTACGAGCAGTACTTC.

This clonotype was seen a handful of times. The CDR3 loop reads CASRESAGSSYEQYF. The CDR3 bases are TGCGCCAGCAGGGAATCGGCAGGTTCCTCCTACGAGCAGTACTTC. The J gene is TRBJ2-7, the V gene TRBV4-1; D gene uncertain. V was shortened by 6 bases and J by 0 bases, with 15 bases between the two germline ends. The V gene's germline CDR1 is MGHRA and CDR2 YSYEKL. The CDR3 sequence is 15 residues long.

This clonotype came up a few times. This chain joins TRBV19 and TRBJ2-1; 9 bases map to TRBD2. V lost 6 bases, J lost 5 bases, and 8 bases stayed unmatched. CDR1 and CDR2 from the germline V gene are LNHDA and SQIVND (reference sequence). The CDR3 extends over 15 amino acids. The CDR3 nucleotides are TGTGCCAGTAGCCCCAGCGCGGGAGGGAACAATGAGCAGTTCTTC. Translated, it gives CASSPSAGGNNEQFF.

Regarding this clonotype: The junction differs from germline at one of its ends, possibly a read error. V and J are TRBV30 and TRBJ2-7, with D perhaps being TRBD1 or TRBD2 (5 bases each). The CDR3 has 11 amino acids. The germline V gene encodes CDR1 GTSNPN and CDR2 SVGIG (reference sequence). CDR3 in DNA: TGTGCCTGGAGTGCCGGGGACGAGCAGTGCTTC. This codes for CAWSAGDEQCF.

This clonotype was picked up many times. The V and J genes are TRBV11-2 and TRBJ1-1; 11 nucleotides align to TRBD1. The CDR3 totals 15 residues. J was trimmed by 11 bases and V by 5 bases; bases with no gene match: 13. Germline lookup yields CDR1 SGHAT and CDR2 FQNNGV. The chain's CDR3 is CASSSLGQGARSAFF. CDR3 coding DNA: TGTGCCAGCAGCAGCCTTGGACAGGGGGCGAGGTCCGCTTTCTTT.